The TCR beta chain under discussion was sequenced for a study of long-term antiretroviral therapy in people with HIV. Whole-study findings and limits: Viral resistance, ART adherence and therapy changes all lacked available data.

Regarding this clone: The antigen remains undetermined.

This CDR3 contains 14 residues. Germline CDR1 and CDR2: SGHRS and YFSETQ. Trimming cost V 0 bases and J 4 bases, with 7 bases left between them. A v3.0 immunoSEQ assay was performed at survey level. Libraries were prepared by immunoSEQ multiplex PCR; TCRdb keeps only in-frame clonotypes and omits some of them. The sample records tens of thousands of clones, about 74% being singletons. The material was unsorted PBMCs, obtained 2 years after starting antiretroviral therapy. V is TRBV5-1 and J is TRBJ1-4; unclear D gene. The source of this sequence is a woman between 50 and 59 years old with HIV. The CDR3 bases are TGCGCCAGCAGCTTGGGGGCCAGTAATGAAAAACTGTTTTTT. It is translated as CASSLGASNEKLFF.